This T cell receptor beta chain was obtained from a study of glioma-infiltrating T cells. Whole-study findings and limits: Gliomas, especially low-grade, showed above-expected tissue-blood divergence; non-neoplastic patients showed below.

Looked up from germline, CDR1 is LNHDA and CDR2 is SQIVND (reference sequence). Trimming shortened V by 4 bases and J by 4 bases, and 8 bases separated the two germline ends. This CDR3 spans 13 amino acids. The iRepertoire nested amplicon-rescue multiplex PCR amplified TCR alpha and beta CDR3s from RNA. Tissue mRNA or PBMC total RNA, about 90-450 ng, went into one-step reverse transcription and amplification. Each CDR3 protein is one row after TCRdb ran MiXCR on the multiplex PCR reads. The sample holds under 200,000 distinct CDR3 sequences, approximately 30% seen once. This clonotype occurred many times. The antigen remains unidentified.

The chain uses TRBV19 and TRBJ1-5; D not resolved. The sequencing input was glioma tissue, nonneoplastic brain tissue, or PBMCs (not recorded which). The source is a human donor with low-grade glioma or glioblastoma, undergoing nonglioma brain surgery, or in good health (not recorded which). CDR3 DNA: TGTGCCAGTAGTAAGGGTTCGAATCAGCCCCAGCATTTT. It codes for CASSKGSNQPQHF.